This paragraph covers one TCR beta chain sequence. Antigen: not known. The CDR3 runs to 16 residues. V gave up 1 base and J gave up 11 bases, with 23 bases separating them. The germline CDR1 and CDR2 sequences are SGHNT and YENEEA. The data derive from a study of regulatory and conventional T cells in RAG deficiency. Study results and limitations: Omenn CD25-high CD127-low cells may be activated cells, not true Tregs. Omenn patients showed >90% Treg-Tconv overlap and shorter CDR3 lengths.

Here immunoSEQ multiplex PCR was the method, and the copy in TCRdb shows in-frame clones only, minus some. Here the sample spans fewer than 30,000 clones, nearly 95% being singletons. Blood CD4+ CD25-low CD127-high conventional T cells supplied the genomic DNA template. The sample also formed part of further work on regulatory T cells. From that study: Amplification used 52 TRBV primers and 13 TRBJ primers. Regulatory T cells showed the strongest V-J pair restriction and V/J gene skewing among patient repertoires.

The sequencing input was CD25- CD4+ T cells sorted from blood. The sequence derives from a human donor in good health. The rearrangement uses TRBV11-3 and TRBJ1-1, with D possibly matching TRBD1 (5 bases). The chain's CDR3 is CASSLGGGRAPADAFF. CDR3 in DNA: TGTGCCAGCAGCTTAGGGGGCGGCAGGGCCCCTGCGGATGCTTTCTTT.